Each of the 17 T cell receptor beta chains below was sequenced from the same sample in a study of T-cell memory formation after mild COVID-19. TCRdb reprocessed the 5' RACE reads with MiXCR, giving one entry per CDR3 protein. In the table there are more than 120,000 distinct CDR3 sequences, approximately 5.7% of which are singletons. Sequences were obtained from PBMCs or a T cell subset sorted from them (not recorded which). Receptor source: an adult woman who had mild COVID-19 (a few samples of this study predate the infection). Cell type and time point are not known.

This clonotype was counted between two and nine times. DNA for the CDR3: TGTGCCAGTAGACAGACTAGCGGGGGGTACACAGATACGCAGTATTTT. This translates into CASRQTSGGYTDTQYF. The rearrangement joins TRBV19 to TRBJ2-3; 13 bases match TRBD2. The CDR3 is 16 residues long. Germline-derived CDR1 and CDR2 are LNHDA and SQIVND (reference sequence). Trimming removed 6 bases from V and 2 bases from J; junction bases left unmatched: 5.

This chain uses TRBV6-1 with TRBJ1-5, with a tentative D call TRBD1 (6 bases). This CDR3 comprises 13 residues. The germline CDR1 and CDR2 sequences are MNHNS and SASEGT. The CDR3: CALGRGANQPQHF. Written as DNA, the CDR3 is TGTGCTCTTGGGCGGGGGGCCAATCAGCCCCAGCATTTT.

The chain links TRBV19 to TRBJ2-5, with D perhaps given as TRBD1 or TRBD2 (5 bases each). CDR1 is LNHDA and CDR2 is SQIVND in the germline V gene (reference sequence). V was cut by 6 bases and J by 5 bases, with 19 bases left in between. The CDR3 has 15 residues. CDR3: CASSTPGAGRETQYF. The CDR3 nucleotides read TGTGCCAGTAGCACCCCCGGGGCAGGGCGGGAGACCCAGTACTTC.

This clonotype was recorded at least ten times. The rearrangement links TRBV7-8 to TRBJ2-3, with a tentative D call TRBD2 (5 bases). The CDR3 totals 14 residues. Between the trimmed V and J ends, which lost 3 bases and 6 bases, there was a span of 13 bases. CDR1 and CDR2 from the germline V gene are SGHVS and FQNEAQ. DNA for the CDR3: TGTGCCAGCAGCTTCGGGGTACTCCGGGATACGCAGTATTTT. Its translation: CASSFGVLRDTQYF. Looking up the rest from reference TRBV7-8 and TRBJ2-3 gives the full variable domain: GAGVSQSPRYKVAKRGQDVALRCDPISGHVSLFWYQQALGQGPEFLTYFQNEAQLDKSGLPSDRFFAERPEGSVSTLKIQRTQQEDSAVYLCASSFGVLRDTQYFGPGTRLTVL.

The rearrangement links TRBV7-9 to TRBJ1-2, with 9 bases aligning to TRBD1. CDR1 SEHNR and CDR2 FQNEAQ come from the germline V gene (reference sequence). The CDR3 has 13 amino acids. V was clipped by 7 bases and J by 5 bases; unmatched bases: 5. The CDR3 bases are TGTGCCAGCACCGGACAGGGGAGGTATGGCTACACCTTC. Protein sequence: CASTGQGRYGYTF.

This clonotype was recorded at least ten times. This rearrangement joins TRBV9 to TRBJ2-5; 7 bases fit TRBD1. The CDR3 spans 15 residues. J gave up 1 base and V 3 bases, and 6 bases lay outside the gene matches. The germline V gene encodes CDR1 SGDLS and CDR2 YYNGEE. The CDR3 loop is CASSDGTALQETQYF. The CDR3 DNA reads as TGTGCCAGCAGCGATGGGACAGCGCTCCAAGAGACCCAGTACTTC.

V is TRBV29-1 and J is TRBJ1-2; weak D call: TRBD1 (5 bases). V gave up 8 bases and J gave up 3 bases, with 16 bases separating them. The CDR3 covers 13 residues. Germline values: CDR1 SQVTM, CDR2 ANQGSEA. CDR3 DNA sequence: TGCAGCAGCGGGGACCCAGGCGACTATGGCTACACCTTC. Its translation: CSSGDPGDYGYTF.

This clonotype has ten or more counts. This chain joins TRBV12-3 or TRBV12-4 and TRBJ2-1; TRBD2 matches at 14 bases. Germline trimming cut 6 bases from V and 2 bases from J; bases unmatched to any gene: 21. This CDR3 is 22 amino acids long. As DNA, the CDR3 is TGTGCCAGCAGCCCGGGGACAGGGCTCGGACTAGCGGGGGGCCCAACCTACAATGAGCAGTTCTTC. Protein sequence: CASSPGTGLGLAGGPTYNEQFF.

The sample holds many counts of this clonotype. The rearrangement joins TRBV24-1 to TRBJ2-1; TRBD2 agrees at 12 bases. Germline V CDR1 and CDR2: KGHDR, SFDVKD. The V segment lost 3 bases and the J segment 4 bases; nucleotides outside the gene matches: 3. The CDR3 runs to 16 residues. The CDR3: CATSDASGRAYNEQFF. Here the CDR3 DNA reads TGTGCCACCAGTGATGCTAGCGGGAGGGCTTACAATGAGCAGTTCTTC.

This clonotype has at least ten counts. The genes are TRBV7-2 and TRBJ2-7; the D gene is possibly TRBD2 (5 bases). CDR3 size: 13 residues. Trimming stripped 1 base from V and 3 bases from J, with 7 bases between. The germline CDR1 and CDR2 sequences are SGHTA and FQGNSA. The CDR3 DNA follows: TGTGCCAGCAGCTTAGGCCGGGACTACGAGCAGTACTTC. The encoded protein is CASSLGRDYEQYF.

This clonotype was observed at least ten times. This chain joins TRBV18 and TRBJ1-6, with D perhaps matching TRBD1 (6 bases). CDR1 KGHSH and CDR2 LQKENI come from the germline V gene. This CDR3 has 16 residues. Deletions cut 3 bases from V and 10 bases from J, with 19 bases between. The CDR3 DNA reads TGTGCCAGCTCACCCTTCGGGACATCGGGTAGCTCACCCCTCCACTTT. Its translation is CASSPFGTSGSSPLHF.

The chain links TRBV19 to TRBJ2-7, with TRBD1 as a possible D gene (6 bases). V was cut by 3 bases and J by 4 bases, with 16 bases left in between. Germline values: CDR1 LNHDA, CDR2 SQIVND (reference sequence). The CDR3 spans 15 residues. CDR3 DNA: TGTGCCAGTAGTATCCCCGGGACACGAAAATACGAGCAGTACTTC. Translating it yields CASSIPGTRKYEQYF. Full variable domain (missing parts from reference TRBV19 and TRBJ2-7): DGGITQSPKYLFRKEGQNVTLSCEQNLNHDAMYWYRQDPGQGLRLIYYSQIVNDFQKGDIAEGYSVSREKKESFPLTVTSAQKNPTAFYLCASSIPGTRKYEQYFGPGTRLTVT.

This chain links TRBV7-8 with TRBJ1-4, with D unresolved. There are 13 residues in the CDR3. V lost 1 base to trimming and J lost 4 bases, with 4 bases between them. Germline CDR1 is SGHVS and CDR2 is FQNEAQ. As DNA, the CDR3 is TGTGCCAGCAGCTTAGGTATTAATGAAAAACTGTTTTTT. Encoded protein: CASSLGINEKLFF.

The gene calls are TRBV5-6 and TRBJ2-3; 7 bases match TRBD2. This CDR3 region has 15 residues. J gave up 2 bases and V 2 bases, and 5 bases lay outside the gene matches. Germline V gives CDR1 SGHDT, CDR2 YYEEEE. As DNA, the CDR3 is TGTGCCAGCAGCTTTACGGGAGGCCCCACAGATACGCAGTATTTT. This sequence encodes CASSFTGGPTDTQYF.

This clonotype came up many times. J is TRBJ2-2 and V is TRBV6-6; D remains ambiguous. With 0 bases removed from V and 4 bases from J, the gap between germline ends came to 9 bases. This CDR3 is 15 amino acids long. CDR1 and CDR2 (germline): MNHNY, SVGAGI (reference sequence). The CDR3 sequence: CASSYSGHGTGELFF. CDR3 in DNA: TGTGCCAGCAGTTACTCGGGCCACGGCACCGGGGAGCTGTTTTTT.

In this sample, this clonotype turned up a few times. The chain has TRBV7-2 and TRBJ1-2; D is unclear. The V end lost 0 bases, the J end lost 7 bases, and 18 bases lay between the germline ends. CDR1 and CDR2 (germline): SGHTA, FQGNSA. This CDR3 has 16 amino acids. The DNA for the CDR3 is TGTGCCAGCAGCTTAGCGCTCTCGGGAAGGACGAGTGGCTACACCTTC. Translated, it gives CASSLALSGRTSGYTF.

Only a few counts were recorded for this clonotype. CDR3 nucleotide sequence: TGCGCCAGCAGCTTCGGGACTACCGGGGAGACCCAGTACTTC. This sequence encodes CASSFGTTGETQYF. This chain connects TRBV5-1 to TRBJ2-5, with 7 bases that match TRBD2. In germline, CDR1 is SGHRS, CDR2 YFSETQ. This CDR3 region has 14 residues. V lost 2 bases and J lost 5; bases outside the gene matches: 6.